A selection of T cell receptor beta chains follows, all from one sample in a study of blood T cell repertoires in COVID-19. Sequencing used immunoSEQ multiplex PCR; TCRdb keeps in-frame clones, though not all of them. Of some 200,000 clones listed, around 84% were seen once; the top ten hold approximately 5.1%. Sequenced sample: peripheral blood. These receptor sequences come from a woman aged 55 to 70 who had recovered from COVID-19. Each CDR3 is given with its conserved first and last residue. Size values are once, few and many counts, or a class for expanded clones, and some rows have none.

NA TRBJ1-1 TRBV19 CATGRDSNFMNTEAFF
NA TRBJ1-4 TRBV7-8 CASSSRDRENEKLFF
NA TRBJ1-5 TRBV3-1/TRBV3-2 CASSQEADSNQPQHF
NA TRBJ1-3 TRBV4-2 CASTGTGGYTIYF
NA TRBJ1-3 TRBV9 CASSVGAGGPSGNTIYF
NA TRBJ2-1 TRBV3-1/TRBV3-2 CASSDRASGYNEQFF
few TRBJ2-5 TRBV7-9 CASSEGVSETQYF
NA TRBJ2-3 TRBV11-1 CASSSSGGEQDTQYF
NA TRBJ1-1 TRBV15 CATSRGLGGTEAFF
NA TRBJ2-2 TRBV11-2 CASSDRDRVFGELFF
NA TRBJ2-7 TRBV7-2 CASSLASGSYEQYF
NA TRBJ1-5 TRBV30 CAWRGGVGDQPQHF
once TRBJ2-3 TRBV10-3 CAISPLGLKDTDTQYF
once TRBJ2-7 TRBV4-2 CASSQEGGLAYEQYF